The 28 T cell receptor beta chains below were found in one sample sequenced in a study of blood T cell repertoires in COVID-19. TCRdb's table, derived via immunoSEQ multiplex PCR, lists solely in-frame clones and lacks some. The profile covers approximately 150,000 clones, with approximately 90% appearing a single time and roughly 1.5% taken by the ten largest. Sample: peripheral blood. The receptors come from a woman aged 45-59 years with acute or convalescent COVID-19.

The chain is built from TRBV9 and TRBJ1-2; the D is unclear. V lost 2 bases and J 3 bases, leaving 8 bases between the germline ends. From germline, CDR1 is SGDLS and CDR2 YYNGEE. There are 13 residues in the CDR3. Here the CDR3 DNA reads TGTGCCAGCAGCGTTACCCAGGACTATGGCTACACCTTC. It codes for CASSVTQDYGYTF.

This sequence joins TRBV18 and TRBJ2-3; 8 bases are a match to TRBD1. Germline V gene sequence: CDR1 KGHSH, CDR2 LQKENI. The ends lost 3 bases at V and 3 bases at J; junction bases unmatched: 5. The CDR3 length is 15 residues. CDR3 protein: CASSPSGGPTDTQYF. Here the CDR3 DNA reads TGTGCCAGCTCACCTTCAGGGGGCCCAACAGATACGCAGTATTTT.

J is TRBJ2-5 and V is TRBV20-1; tentative D call: TRBD2 (6 bases). CDR1 is DFQATT, CDR2 SNEGSKA, per germline (reference sequence). There are 11 residues in the CDR3. V dropped 7 bases and J dropped 5 bases, with 11 bases sitting between them. CDR3 nucleotides: TGCAGTGTCGAACGGGAGGAGACCCAGTACTTC. This encodes CSVEREETQYF.

The chain couples TRBV5-1 to TRBJ2-2, with D maybe TRBD1 (6 bases). Germline V lookup: CDR1 SGHRS, CDR2 YFSETQ. V lost 8 bases and J 0 bases, leaving 14 bases between the germline ends. The CDR3 is made up of 15 amino acids. CDR3 amino acids: CASNLGTPNTGELFF. The CDR3 DNA sequence: TGCGCCAGTAACCTCGGGACACCGAACACCGGGGAGCTGTTTTTT.

This clone came up a few times. V usage is TRBV5-1 and J usage is TRBJ1-1; D is unclear. The CDR3 has 14 amino acids. The germline gives CDR1 SGHRS, CDR2 YFSETQ. Trimming cost V 0 bases and J 4 bases, with 10 bases left between them. CDR3 nucleotide sequence: TGCGCCAGCAGCTTGGAAGCAGGAAGCACTGAAGCTTTCTTT. Translated, it gives CASSLEAGSTEAFF.

The rearrangement links TRBV28 to TRBJ2-2; D not certain. CDR3 length: 13 residues. Trimming took off 2 bases at V and 4 bases at J, with 5 bases between the two ends. Germline V CDR1 and CDR2: MDHEN, SYDVKM. CDR3 coding DNA: TGTGCCAGCAGTTTAACAGCCACCGGGGAGCTGTTTTTT. This encodes CASSLTATGELFF. Drawing the rest from reference TRBV28 and TRBJ2-2, the complete variable domain is DVKVTQSSRYLVKRTGEKVFLECVQDMDHENMFWYRQDPGLGLRLIYFSYDVKMKEKGDIPEGYSVSREKKERFSLILESASTNQTSMYLCASSLTATGELFFGEGSRLTVL.

The chain couples TRBV24-1 to TRBJ2-3; D is perhaps TRBD1 (5 bases). With 9 bases removed from V and 6 bases from J, the gap between germline ends came to 9 bases. The CDR3 totals 11 residues. Looked up from germline, CDR1 is KGHDR and CDR2 is SFDVKD. The CDR3 protein is CATGAVDTQYF. DNA for the CDR3: TGTGCCACCGGGGCAGTGGATACGCAGTATTTT.

Only one count was recorded for this clone. The CDR3 DNA reads as TGTGCCAGCGGCGGAGGATACGAGCAGTACTTC. This codes for CASGGGYEQYF. This sequence joins TRBV27 and TRBJ2-7; D possibly corresponds to TRBD2 (5 bases). The CDR3 is 11 amino acids. V was clipped by 8 bases and J by 4 bases, with 9 bases between them. Germline-derived CDR1 and CDR2 are MNHEY and SMNVEV (reference sequence).

The chain uses TRBV21-1 and TRBJ1-5. TRBV21-1 is described as a pseudogene. The CDR3 has 16 residues. DNA of the CDR3: TGTGCCAGCAGCAAACAATCTAGGCCAGAAAATCAGCCCCAGCATTTT. Translated: CASSKQSRPENQPQHF.

This clone was seen once. The V and J genes are TRBV6-5 and TRBJ2-3; 7 nucleotides align to TRBD1. Germline V gene sequence: CDR1 MNHEY, CDR2 SVGAGI. Germline trimming cut 6 bases from V and 2 bases from J; bases unmatched to any gene: 5. This CDR3 has 14 amino acids. As DNA, the CDR3 is TGTGCCAGCAGACAGGGGTGGGACACAGATACGCAGTATTTT. Translation gives CASRQGWDTDTQYF.

V is TRBV10-3 and J is TRBJ1-6, with a tentative D call TRBD1 (5 bases). This CDR3 is 18 amino acids long. Germline values: CDR1 ENHRY, CDR2 SYGVKD. V was trimmed by 0 bases and J by 0 bases, leaving 12 bases between them. For the CDR3, the DNA is TGTGCCATCAGTGAGTCGGTAGGGGCGAGCTCCTATAATTCACCCCTCCACTTT. Its translation: CAISESVGASSYNSPLHF.

The chain recombines TRBV24-1 with TRBJ2-6; 12 bases match TRBD1. The CDR3 has 18 amino acids. Germline loops: CDR1 KGHDR, CDR2 SFDVKD. Germline trimming cut 10 bases from V and 0 bases from J; bases unmatched to any gene: 9. This CDR3 reads CATGTGGLKGSGANVLTF. The CDR3 bases are TGTGCCACTGGGACAGGGGGCCTCAAAGGCTCTGGGGCCAACGTCCTGACTTTC.

The V call is TRBV27, the J call TRBJ1-1, with TRBD1 identical over 10 bases. The CDR3 is 15 residues long. The V gene end was trimmed by 4 bases and the J gene end by 5 bases; junction bases not matched to a gene: 7. Per germline, CDR1 MNHEY and CDR2 SMNVEV (reference sequence). CDR3 protein: CASSSSGTGVTEAFF. The CDR3 DNA follows: TGTGCCAGCAGTTCCTCCGGGACAGGGGTAACTGAAGCTTTCTTT.

This clone was seen a handful of times. At one of its ends the junction is not consistent with the germline gene, which may arise from a read error. The chain is built from TRBV6-1 and TRBJ2-4, with D tentatively TRBD1 (6 bases). This CDR3 is built from 15 residues. Germline V gene lookup returns CDR1 MNHNS and CDR2 SASEGT. The CDR3 loop reads CASSEAGATKNIQYF. The CDR3 DNA sequence: TGTGCCAGCAGCGAAGCAGGGGCCACCAAAAACATTCAGTACTTC.

The chain uses TRBV4-2 and TRBJ2-5; TRBD1 matches at 8 bases. V lost 0 bases to trimming and J lost 4 bases; unmatched junction nucleotides: 10. The CDR3 sequence is 17 residues long. From germline, CDR1 is LGHNA and CDR2 YNFKEQ. This CDR3 is CASSQERGDRGGETQYF. The CDR3 coding sequence is TGTGCCAGCAGCCAAGAGAGGGGCGACAGGGGAGGAGAGACCCAGTACTTC.

V gene TRBV25-1 combines with J gene TRBJ2-1; TRBD1 matches 8 bases. CDR3 size: 16 residues. V shed 5 bases and J 9 bases; nucleotides not matched to a gene: 15. Looked up from germline, CDR1 is MGHDK and CDR2 is SYGVNS. This CDR3 is CASSQRTGTPASEQFF. CDR3 bases: TGTGCCAGCAGTCAACGGACAGGGACCCCCGCCAGTGAGCAGTTCTTC.

The chain carries TRBV21-1 and TRBJ1-2. TRBV21-1 is flagged as a pseudogene. There are 14 residues in the CDR3. In nucleotides, the CDR3 is TGTGCCAGTCTGCCGGGGGAGGGCAACTATGGCTACACCTTC. Translating it yields CASLPGEGNYGYTF.

This rearrangement joins TRBV11-2 to TRBJ2-7, with D possibly matching TRBD1 (6 bases). The CDR3 has 14 amino acids. Trimming pared 5 bases from V and 3 bases from J, leaving 14 bases between. CDR1 SGHAT and CDR2 FQNNGV come from the germline V gene. This CDR3 is CASSATATGYEQYF. Here the CDR3 DNA reads TGTGCCAGCAGCGCAACGGCGACAGGCTACGAGCAGTACTTC.

The V and J genes are TRBV5-8 and TRBJ1-5, with D perhaps matching TRBD1 (6 bases). This CDR3 spans 12 amino acids. From germline, CDR1 is SGHTS and CDR2 YDEGEE. V lost 5 bases and J lost 6, with 9 bases in between. The CDR3 here is CASRPGVQPQHF. The CDR3 DNA follows: TGTGCCAGCAGACCAGGGGTTCAGCCCCAGCATTTT. The whole variable domain, remainder taken from reference TRBV5-8 and TRBJ1-5, is EAGVTQSPTHLIKTRGQQATLRCSPISGHTSVYWYQQALGLGLQFLLWYDEGEERNRGNFPPRFSGRQFPNYSSELNVNALELEDSALYLCASRPGVQPQHFGDGTRLSIL.

This sequence joins TRBV6-5 and TRBJ1-1; the match to TRBD1 covers 7 bases. The germline V gene encodes CDR1 MNHEY and CDR2 SVGAGI. The CDR3 consists of 14 residues. Trimming at V came to 11 bases and at J to 3 bases, leaving 12 bases not matched to a gene. DNA of the CDR3: TGTGCCTCGCGGGAGGGGGCTGGGGACACTGAAGCTTTCTTT. Its translation is CASREGAGDTEAFF.

The rearrangement joins TRBV14 to TRBJ2-2; 9 nucleotides match TRBD2. This CDR3 contains 16 residues. Germline V gene lookup returns CDR1 SGHDN and CDR2 FVKESK. J gave up 6 bases and V 1 base, and 6 bases lay outside the gene matches. The CDR3, as DNA: TGTGCCAGCAGCCAAGGGATTAGCGGGAGATCCGGGGAGCTGTTTTTT. It yields the protein CASSQGISGRSGELFF.

The chain's CDR3 is CASSSLSGRGGNEQFF. The CDR3 DNA reads as TGTGCCAGCAGCAGCCTATCCGGGCGGGGGGGTAATGAGCAGTTCTTC. The chain links TRBV5-8 to TRBJ2-1; 9 bases agree with TRBD2. The CDR3 runs 16 residues. CDR1 SGHTS and CDR2 YDEGEE come from the germline V gene. Trimming at V came to 4 bases and at J to 7 bases, leaving 12 bases not matched to a gene.

This clone appeared a few times. CDR3 sequence (DNA): TGTGCCAGTAGTACGACCGGGGGGACCAGGGACAATGAGCAGTTCTTC. It is translated as CASSTTGGTRDNEQFF. The chain uses TRBV19 and TRBJ2-1, with 7 bases matching TRBD2. The CDR3 covers 16 residues. The trim removed 4 bases at V and 5 bases at J, leaving 11 bases unmatched. Germline values: CDR1 LNHDA, CDR2 SQIVND (reference sequence).

The V and J genes are TRBV11-3 and TRBJ2-2; 7 nucleotides line up with TRBD1. CDR3 length: 15 amino acids. Germline loops: CDR1 SGHNT, CDR2 YENEEA. The ends lost 1 base at V and 3 bases at J; junction bases unmatched: 2. CDR3 nucleotide sequence: TGTGCCAGCAGCTTAGGCCAGGGGGACACCGGGGAGCTGTTTTTT. Translated: CASSLGQGDTGELFF.

The chain recombines TRBV4-1 with TRBJ1-2; D ambiguous. CDR1 and CDR2 (germline): MGHRA, YSYEKL. Deletions cut 5 bases from V and 8 bases from J, with 24 bases between. The CDR3 spans 16 residues. As DNA, the CDR3 is TGCGCCAGCAGCAAGGGAGCCCTCTACCCCCGGGAGGGCTACACCTTC. Amino acids: CASSKGALYPREGYTF.

The V call is TRBV7-8, the J call TRBJ2-7, with D possibly matching TRBD2 (5 bases). Trimming stripped 0 bases from V and 4 bases from J, with 10 bases between. Germline assignment: CDR1 SGHVS and CDR2 FQNEAQ. The CDR3 sequence is 14 residues long. The CDR3 DNA reads TGTGCCAGCAGCTTAGCGTTAGCGCCGTACGAGCAGTACTTC. Protein sequence: CASSLALAPYEQYF.

This chain joins TRBV11-3 and TRBJ1-1, with TRBD1 matching over 7 bases. The CDR3 length is 16 residues. Unmatched junction bases numbered 10, after V lost 5 bases and J lost 1 base. Germline V lookup: CDR1 SGHNT, CDR2 YENEEA. CDR3 sequence reads: CASSVRQGLGNTEAFF. The CDR3 DNA is TGTGCCAGCAGCGTAAGACAGGGATTAGGGAACACTGAAGCTTTCTTT.

The chain couples TRBV5-6 to TRBJ1-2; D is unresolved. The CDR3 spans 14 residues. V lost 3 bases and J 8 bases, leaving 17 bases between the germline ends. Germline V gives CDR1 SGHDT, CDR2 YYEEEE. The CDR3 is CASSSRTTPTGYTF. CDR3 in DNA: TGTGCCAGCAGCTCCCGAACTACCCCCACGGGCTACACCTTC.